This TCR beta chain originates from a study of cytomegalovirus exposure and HLA in healthy donors (dated by TCRdb to the late 2010s). Regarding the research as a whole: According to an earlier analysis of a few hundred of the donors, some 170 million T cells yielded over 100 million unique TCR beta sequences and approximately 300 Gb of sequence data. An early release covering roughly 640 HLA-typed donors comprised approximately 290 gigabases of sequencing data and tens of millions of unique TCR sequences. Among the roughly 400 genotyped donors, under 90% belonged to the genetic ancestry cluster associated with self-reported Caucasian donors. The study was designed to test whether signatures of past pathogen exposure could be identified by cataloging public T cell receptors. The T cell repertoires of 666 subjects were profiled by immunosequencing and related to cytomegalovirus serostatus. A separate validation cohort of 100 to 150 different subjects was used in addition to the approximately 640-subject first cohort. To predict cytomegalovirus infection status, the study combined high-throughput TCR immunosequencing, statistical association of individual TCRs with disease status, and machine learning. A later analysis re-analyzed previously published TCR beta repertoires from approximately 700 donors and added high-resolution HLA genotyping to study TCR occurrence patterns. In the later analysis, no new phenotypic data were used to find candidate immune exposures; instead, reliance was placed on TCR beta sequences and their occurrence across donors. In an earlier analysis of roughly 600 of the donors, high-throughput TCR beta sequencing was used to judge whether each TCR beta V gene segment behaved as functional or pseudogenic. Donor age, sex, ethnicity and CMV serostatus were compiled alongside the repertoire data. In a later genetic analysis, genome-wide SNP genotypes for about three fifths of the roughly 670 donors were used, and that subset was treated as a discovery cohort. All discovery cohort repertoires had been generated using a single sequencing platform. HLA typing covered class I and class II loci at four-digit resolution. The number of typed donors differed by locus: roughly 629-640 for A, B, C, DRB1 and DQB1; about 520 for DQA1; 606 for DPA1; and around 450 for DPB1. Roughly 5 DR-DQ haplotypes were treated as single units for association and clustering because of strong linkage in the cohort. Among about 410 genotyped donors of the cohort, an average of about 220,000 unique TCR beta nucleotide sequences was sequenced per donor, of which 15% to 20% were non-productive. What the authors observed across the whole study: Correlated functional status among segregating V segments might be attributable to linkage disequilibrium, but an unknown experimental factor could not be ruled out. The study listed 150 to 200 TCR beta chains as associated with cytomegalovirus. A cluster of highly shared sequence variants was judged likely to represent a technical artifact of the sequencing pipeline. Specific HLA alleles were associated with some 15,000 TCR beta sequences at a false discovery rate of 0.05 in a later analysis. In a later genetic analysis, a missense DCLRE1C variant was associated with V-gene and J-gene trimming of TCR beta chains, and the association was replicated in an independent cohort. An earlier analysis of 450 to 750 of the donors showed that most TCR beta V segments appeared in productive rearrangements either about 87% or about 30% of the time, which broadly matched IMGT annotations. The earlier analysis of nearly 600 of the donors excluded seventeen rarely observed V segments, including chromosome 9 orphons, because counts were too low. In a later analysis, several top co-occurrence clusters were reported to appear linked to parvovirus B19, influenza, CMV and Epstein-Barr virus. Only TCR beta chains were sequenced in this cohort, and the absence of alpha or paired-chain data limited detectable features. Because HLA typing was missing for some donors at each locus, association tests included only the typed subset. A further reported finding was that TCR beta sequences accurately predicted the HLA-A and HLA-B alleles for most subjects in the first cohort. When HLA alleles, especially DR and DQ, strongly co-occurred, TCR associations were difficult to assign to individual alleles. According to a later analysis, most CMV-associated TCR beta chains appeared to be HLA-restricted, and the HLA associations seemed to be driven largely by CMV exposure. Compared with equally common non-associated chains, HLA-associated TCR beta chains in a later analysis were more clonally expanded and had lower generation probabilities. Because the 87-base-pair reads could not distinguish some IMGT-functional V segments, including TRBV6-2 and TRBV6-3, those segments were excluded. A later analysis found that TCR association rates varied across HLA loci, with DRB1 alleles showing the most associated TCRs and HLA-C alleles the fewest. The presence/absence analyses assumed that sequencing depth was roughly uniform across donors, and that assumption may not be true. A few of the identified cytomegalovirus-associated TCR beta chains were confirmed in vitro to be specific for cytomegalovirus antigens. Across donors, most TCR sequences were observed very rarely, whereas some public TCRs were present in many individuals. According to the authors, the approach could potentially be generalized to other disease states and immunological phenotypes. Compared with the roughly 700-donor mean, donors in an Asian-associated ancestry cluster had fewer N-insertions in productive TCRs, according to a later genetic analysis. Immune exposure information for the cohort was limited to CMV serostatus. The classifier was reported to diagnose cytomegalovirus status with high specificity and sensitivity in both the original and validation cohorts.

Worth noting for this clone: Its target antigen remains unknown. Base qualities are not at hand, and no much larger clone is one base apart.

There are 14 amino acids in the CDR3, from cysteine to phenylalanine inclusive. The entry retains the CDR3 DNA only, 42 bases that are in frame from base 1. Deletion took 4 bases off V and 9 bases off J, with a span of 13 bases between the germline ends. The germline V gene (reference sequence) supplies CDR1 MNHNY and CDR2 SVGAGI. Library generation was performed with the immunoSEQ multiplex PCR assay. For the multiplex PCR, a mixture combining 60 forward primers for TCR Vbeta segments and 13 reverse primers for TCR Jbeta segments was used. Amplification of the CDR3 region of rearranged TCR beta genes was performed with a multiplex PCR assay on genomic DNA. On the Illumina HiSeq System, the amplified TCR beta libraries were sequenced as 87-base-pair reads. On the study's bioinformatics: A later analysis counted 75 million to 100 million unique TCR beta chains across the roughly 700 repertoires, and roughly 11 million of these chains were shared by at least two donors. A nearest-neighbor algorithm error-corrected the raw reads and collapsed the reads into unique sequences, merging closely related sequences to remove PCR and sequencing errors. To assign V, D and J gene segments, CDR3 sequences were aligned to IMGT reference sequences. For a sequence to be retained, a match of at least six nucleotides to both a V gene segment and a J gene segment was required. A rearrangement was called productive if the CDR3 had no stop codons and remained in frame with V and J, and every other rearrangement was called non-productive. Following IMGT convention, CDR3 was defined as the stretch from the second conserved V-encoded cysteine to the conserved J-encoded phenylalanine. The earlier analysis of roughly 590 of the donors excluded sequences that lacked an unambiguous match to a single V gene segment. An earlier analysis of around 600 of the donors classified V segments as functional when productive rearrangements were above 56.7% and as segregating when the standard deviation between donors was above 5%. A statistical classification framework was developed to diagnose cytomegalovirus status using the catalog of TCR beta chain sequences. In a later analysis, TCR nucleotide sequences were compared against IMGT/GENE-DB human TR gene sequences so that V and J genes could be assigned. In a later analysis, CDR3 sequences and most-parsimonious VDJ recombination scenarios were assigned using the TCRdist pipeline. In a later analysis, every TCR beta chain was defined by the combination of its CDR3 amino acid sequence and its V-gene family, and reads without a unique V-gene family were dropped. To address suspected cross-contamination and a sequencing artifact, a later analysis removed roughly 640 highly shared, low-generation-probability nucleotide sequences. In a later analysis, a clonal expansion index for each public chain was calculated from normalized within-repertoire ranks of inferred template counts. A later analysis computed generation probabilities with a VDJ recombination model fitted to out-of-frame rearrangements, and checked the results against IGoR. A later analysis scored TCR-TCR, TCR-HLA and TCR-CMV co-occurrence with hypergeometric tests, applying a repertoire-size bias correction to TCR pairs. False discovery rates were estimated in a later analysis by permuting HLA or CMV assignments 20 times. A later analysis grouped co-occurring TCRs with DBSCAN, adding TCRdist sequence similarity when clustering within HLA-allele-positive subsets. For co-occurrence clustering, repertoires with fewer than 30,000 or more than 120,000 public chains were excluded, along with about five repertoires with anomalous nucleotide sharing. TCRdb's version of the immuneACCESS table is confined to in-frame rearrangements and falls short of the full clone set. An unresolved V gene accounts for under half of the shortfall where checked; the remainder is of unknown origin. V, J and clone size reflect that table, while D and trimming were determined from the DNA. This sample gives tens of thousands of clones in total; around 80% of them show up just once. The ten biggest clones cover approximately 3.9% of the sample.

The cohort comprised several hundred healthy bone marrow donors. At the time of sampling, all cohort members were nominally healthy, though unrecorded immune exposures were likely present. The donor was CMV seronegative and was included in the group of a few hundred seronegative cohort members. Every donor gave a peripheral blood sample, and the peripheral blood mononuclear cells from that sample were used for TCR beta sequencing. Genomic DNA was extracted from the blood cell samples with the Qiagen DNeasy Blood Extraction Kit. This receptor was identified in a woman aged 40 to 50 in good health and CMV-seronegative. The chain employs TRBV6-6 and TRBJ1-6; the D gene cannot be named for sure. The sequencing input was PBMCs. The CDR3 reads as follows: CASSLGSGLSPLHF. The nucleotide sequence is TGTGCCAGCAGTTTGGGGAGCGGCCTTTCACCCCTCCACTTT.